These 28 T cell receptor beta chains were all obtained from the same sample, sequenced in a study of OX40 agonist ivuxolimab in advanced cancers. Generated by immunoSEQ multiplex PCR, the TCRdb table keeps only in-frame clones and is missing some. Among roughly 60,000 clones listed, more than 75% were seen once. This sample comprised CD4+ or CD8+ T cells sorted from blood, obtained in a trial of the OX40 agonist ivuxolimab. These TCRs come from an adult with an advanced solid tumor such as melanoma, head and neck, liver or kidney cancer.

CDR3 coding DNA: TGTGCCAGTAGCGGGACAGGGGGCTTAAATCAGCCCCAGCATTTT. The encoded protein is CASSGTGGLNQPQHF. The chain couples TRBV19 to TRBJ1-5, with 12 bases aligning to TRBD1. V shed 6 bases, J shed 4 bases, and the junction held 4 bases outside the gene matches. Germline assignment: CDR1 LNHDA and CDR2 SQIVND (reference sequence). The CDR3 sequence is 15 residues long.

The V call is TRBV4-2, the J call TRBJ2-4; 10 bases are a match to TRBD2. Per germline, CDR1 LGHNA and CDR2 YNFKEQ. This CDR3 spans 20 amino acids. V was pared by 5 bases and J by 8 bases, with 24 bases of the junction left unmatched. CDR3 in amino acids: CASSTDWGLEASGRQDIQYF. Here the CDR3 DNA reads TGTGCCAGCAGCACGGATTGGGGTTTGGAGGCTAGCGGGAGACAAGACATTCAGTACTTC.

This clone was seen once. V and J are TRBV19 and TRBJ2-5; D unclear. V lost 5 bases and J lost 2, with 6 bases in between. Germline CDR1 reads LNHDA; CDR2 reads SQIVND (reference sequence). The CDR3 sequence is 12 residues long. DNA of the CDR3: TGTGCCAGTAGTCACAGACAAGAGACCCAGTACTTC. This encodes CASSHRQETQYF. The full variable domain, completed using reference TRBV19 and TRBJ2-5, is DGGITQSPKYLFRKEGQNVTLSCEQNLNHDAMYWYRQDPGQGLRLIYYSQIVNDFQKGDIAEGYSVSREKKESFPLTVTSAQKNPTAFYLCASSHRQETQYFGPGTRLLVL.

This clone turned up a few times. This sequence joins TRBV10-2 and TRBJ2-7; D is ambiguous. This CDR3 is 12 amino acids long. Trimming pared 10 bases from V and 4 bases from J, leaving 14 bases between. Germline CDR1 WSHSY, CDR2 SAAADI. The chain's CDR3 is CATSIQPYEQYF. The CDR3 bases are TGCGCCACCTCGATACAGCCTTACGAGCAGTACTTC.

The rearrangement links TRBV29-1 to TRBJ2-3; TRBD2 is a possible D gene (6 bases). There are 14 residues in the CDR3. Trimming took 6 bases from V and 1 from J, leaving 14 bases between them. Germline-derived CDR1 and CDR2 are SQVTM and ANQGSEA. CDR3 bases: TGCAGCGTGGAGAGCGGGTGGGGCACAGATACGCAGTATTTT. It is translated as CSVESGWGTDTQYF.

DNA for the CDR3: TGCGCCAGCAGCTTGGTTCGGGGCCGGAACACTGAAGCTTTCTTT. Translating it yields CASSLVRGRNTEAFF. The V gene is TRBV5-1, the J gene TRBJ1-1; the D gene is possibly TRBD1 (5 bases). CDR3 size: 15 residues. CDR1 and CDR2 from the germline V gene are SGHRS and YFSETQ. The V end lost 0 bases, the J end lost 1 base, and 10 bases lay between the germline ends.

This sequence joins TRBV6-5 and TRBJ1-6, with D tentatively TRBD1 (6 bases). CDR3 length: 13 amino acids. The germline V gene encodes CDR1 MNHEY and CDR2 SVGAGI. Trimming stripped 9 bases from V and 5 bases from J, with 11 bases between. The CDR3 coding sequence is TGTGCCAGTTACAGGGACAATAATTCACCCCTCCACTTT. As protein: CASYRDNNSPLHF.

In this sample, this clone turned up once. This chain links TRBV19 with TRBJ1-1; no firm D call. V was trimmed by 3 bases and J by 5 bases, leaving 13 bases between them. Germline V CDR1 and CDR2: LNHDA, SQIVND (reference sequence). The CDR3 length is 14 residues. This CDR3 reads CASSIQLLKTEAFF. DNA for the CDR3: TGTGCCAGTAGTATTCAACTCCTAAAGACTGAAGCTTTCTTT.

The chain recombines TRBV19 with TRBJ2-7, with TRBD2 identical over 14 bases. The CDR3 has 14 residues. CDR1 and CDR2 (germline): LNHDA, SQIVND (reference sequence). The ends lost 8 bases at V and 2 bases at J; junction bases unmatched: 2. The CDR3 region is CASSGLAGAYEQYF. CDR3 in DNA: TGTGCCAGTTCGGGACTAGCGGGAGCCTACGAGCAGTACTTC.

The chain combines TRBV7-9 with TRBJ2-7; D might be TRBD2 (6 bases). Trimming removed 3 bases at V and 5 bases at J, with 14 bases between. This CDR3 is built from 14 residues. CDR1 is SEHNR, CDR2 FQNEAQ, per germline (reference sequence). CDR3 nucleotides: TGTGCCAGCAGCTTTACTAGCCTATACAACGAGCAGTACTTC. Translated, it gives CASSFTSLYNEQYF.

CDR3 amino acids: CASSYVANTIYF. CDR3 sequence (DNA): TGTGCCAGCTCATACGTTGCAAACACCATATATTTT. The V and J genes are TRBV6-1 and TRBJ1-3; D ambiguous. The length of the CDR3 is 12 residues. In germline, CDR1 is MNHNS, CDR2 SASEGT. V lost 8 bases, J lost 6 bases, and 11 bases lay in between.

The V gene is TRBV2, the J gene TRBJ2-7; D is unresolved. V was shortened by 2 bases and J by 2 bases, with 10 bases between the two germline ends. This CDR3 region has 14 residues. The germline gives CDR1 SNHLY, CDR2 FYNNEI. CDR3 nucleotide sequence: TGTGCCAGCAGTGAACTCGCAACAACCTACGAGCAGTACTTC. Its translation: CASSELATTYEQYF.

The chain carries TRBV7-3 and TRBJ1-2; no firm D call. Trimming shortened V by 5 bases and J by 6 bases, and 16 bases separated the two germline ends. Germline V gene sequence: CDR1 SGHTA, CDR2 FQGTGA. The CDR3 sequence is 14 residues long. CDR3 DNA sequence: TGTGCCAGCAGCCAAGCGGACGATTTGGATGGCTACACCTTC. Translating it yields CASSQADDLDGYTF.

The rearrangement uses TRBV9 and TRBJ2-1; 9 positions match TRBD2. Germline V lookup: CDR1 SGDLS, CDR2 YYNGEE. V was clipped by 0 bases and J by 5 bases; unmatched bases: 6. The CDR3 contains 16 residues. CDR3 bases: TGTGCCAGCAGCGTAGGGTCTAGCGGGGTCAACAATGAGCAGTTCTTC. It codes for CASSVGSSGVNNEQFF.

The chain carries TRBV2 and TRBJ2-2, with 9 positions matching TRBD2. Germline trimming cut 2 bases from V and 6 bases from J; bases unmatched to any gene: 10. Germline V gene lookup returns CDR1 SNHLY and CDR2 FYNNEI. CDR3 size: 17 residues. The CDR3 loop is CASSEPAGGRVAGELFF. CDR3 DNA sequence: TGTGCCAGCAGTGAACCTGCGGGGGGGAGAGTGGCCGGGGAGCTGTTTTTT.

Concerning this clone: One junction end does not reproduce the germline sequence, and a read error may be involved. The CDR3 spells CASSLSGRDEQFF. For the CDR3, the DNA is TGTGCTAGCAGCTTATCCGGGAGGGATGAGCAGTTCTTC. This chain links TRBV7-7 with TRBJ2-1; TRBD2 matches at 8 bases. Looked up from germline, CDR1 is SSHAT and CDR2 is FNYEAQ (reference sequence). The CDR3 totals 13 residues.

CDR3 in DNA: TGTGCCAGCAGCGTCTCTAGTACAGATACGCAGTATTTT. Its translation: CASSVSSTDTQYF. The genes are TRBV9 and TRBJ2-3; D unresolved. Germline values: CDR1 SGDLS, CDR2 YYNGEE. This CDR3 comprises 13 residues. With 2 bases removed from V and 3 bases from J, the gap between germline ends came to 7 bases.

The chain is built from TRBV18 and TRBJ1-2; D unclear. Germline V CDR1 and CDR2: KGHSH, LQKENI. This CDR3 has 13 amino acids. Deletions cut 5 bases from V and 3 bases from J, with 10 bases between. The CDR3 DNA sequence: TGTGCCAGCTCAGCAGGTGGGGACTATGGCTACACCTTC. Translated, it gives CASSAGGDYGYTF.

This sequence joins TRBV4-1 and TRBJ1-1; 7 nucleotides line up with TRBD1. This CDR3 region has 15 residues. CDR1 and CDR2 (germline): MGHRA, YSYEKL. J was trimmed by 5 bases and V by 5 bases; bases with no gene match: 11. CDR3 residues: CASSLYDRVSTEAFF. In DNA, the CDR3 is TGCGCCAGCAGCTTATACGACAGGGTGAGTACTGAAGCTTTCTTT.

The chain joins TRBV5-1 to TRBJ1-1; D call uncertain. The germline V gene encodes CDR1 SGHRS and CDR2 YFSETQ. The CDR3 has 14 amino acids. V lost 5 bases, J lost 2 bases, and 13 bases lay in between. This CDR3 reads CASRKEVENTEAFF. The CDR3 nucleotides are TGCGCCAGCAGAAAGGAGGTCGAAAACACTGAAGCTTTCTTT.

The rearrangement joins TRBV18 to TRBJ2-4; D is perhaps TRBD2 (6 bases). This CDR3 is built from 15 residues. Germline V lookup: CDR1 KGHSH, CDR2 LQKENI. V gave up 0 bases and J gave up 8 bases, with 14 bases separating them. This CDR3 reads CASSPPAGTGDIQYF. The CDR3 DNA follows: TGTGCCAGCTCACCACCCGCAGGGACTGGGGACATTCAGTACTTC.

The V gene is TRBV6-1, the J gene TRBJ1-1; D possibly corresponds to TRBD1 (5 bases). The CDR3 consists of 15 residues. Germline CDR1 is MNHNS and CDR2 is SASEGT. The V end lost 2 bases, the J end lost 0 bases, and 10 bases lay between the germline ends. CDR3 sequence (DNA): TGTGCCAGCAGTGAAAGACAGATAATGAACACTGAAGCTTTCTTT. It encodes CASSERQIMNTEAFF.

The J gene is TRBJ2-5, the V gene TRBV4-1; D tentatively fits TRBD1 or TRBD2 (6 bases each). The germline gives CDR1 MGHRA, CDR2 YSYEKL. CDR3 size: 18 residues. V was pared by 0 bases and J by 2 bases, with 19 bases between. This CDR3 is CASSQDGGHRGAQETQYF. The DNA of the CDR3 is TGCGCCAGCAGCCAAGATGGGGGGCACCGAGGGGCTCAAGAGACCCAGTACTTC.

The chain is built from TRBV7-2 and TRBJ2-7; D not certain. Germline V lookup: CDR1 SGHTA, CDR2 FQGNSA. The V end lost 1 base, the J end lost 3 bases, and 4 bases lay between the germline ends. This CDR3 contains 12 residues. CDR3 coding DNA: TGTGCCAGCAGCTTAGAGGTCTACGAGCAGTACTTC. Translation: CASSLEVYEQYF.

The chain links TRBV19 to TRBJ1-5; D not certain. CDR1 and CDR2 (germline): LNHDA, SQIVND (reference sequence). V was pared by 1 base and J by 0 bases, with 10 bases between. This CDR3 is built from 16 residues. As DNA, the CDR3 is TGTGCCAGTAGTATAGGACGAACTTATAGCAATCAGCCCCAGCATTTT. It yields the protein CASSIGRTYSNQPQHF.

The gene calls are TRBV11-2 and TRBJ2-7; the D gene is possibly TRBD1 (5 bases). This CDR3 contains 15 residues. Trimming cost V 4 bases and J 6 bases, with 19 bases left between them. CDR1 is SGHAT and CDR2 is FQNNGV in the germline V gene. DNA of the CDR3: TGTGCCAGCAGCTGGGCCCGAGACGGAACAGGCGAGCAGTACTTC. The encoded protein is CASSWARDGTGEQYF.

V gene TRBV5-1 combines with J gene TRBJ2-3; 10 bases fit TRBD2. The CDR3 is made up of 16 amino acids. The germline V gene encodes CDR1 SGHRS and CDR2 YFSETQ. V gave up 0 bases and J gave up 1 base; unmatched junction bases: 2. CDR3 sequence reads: CASSLAGTSGTDTQYF. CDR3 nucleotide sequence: TGCGCCAGCAGCTTGGCTGGGACTAGCGGCACAGATACGCAGTATTTT.

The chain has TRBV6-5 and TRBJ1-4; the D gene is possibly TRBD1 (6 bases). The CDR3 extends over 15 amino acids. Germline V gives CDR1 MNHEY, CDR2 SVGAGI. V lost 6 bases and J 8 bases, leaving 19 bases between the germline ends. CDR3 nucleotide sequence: TGTGCCAGCAGGGGGGGCCAAAGCGGTAACGAAAAACTGTTTTTT. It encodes CASRGGQSGNEKLFF.